The clone carrying this T cell receptor (beta chain) was detected a few times. This CDR3 spans 13 amino acids. V was pared by 5 bases and J by 8 bases, with 13 bases between. Germline loops: CDR1 WNHNN, CDR2 SYGVQD (reference sequence). This specimen comes from a study of cytomegalovirus exposure and HLA in healthy donors. Donors came from a validation cohort of over a hundred subjects, distinct from the first 666-subject cohort. Measured with immunoSEQ multiplex PCR; TCRdb has only the in-frame clones, and not every one. The sample lists 57,000 or so clones; roughly 94% were seen once. The sequenced sample consisted of PBMCs. The sequence was obtained from a man younger than 30 in good health and CMV-seronegative. The chain has TRBV10-1 and TRBJ2-1; no definite D call. The CDR3 DNA reads as TGCGCCAGCAGTCCTTTTGAATCGGATGAGCAGTTCTTC. It encodes CASSPFESDEQFF.